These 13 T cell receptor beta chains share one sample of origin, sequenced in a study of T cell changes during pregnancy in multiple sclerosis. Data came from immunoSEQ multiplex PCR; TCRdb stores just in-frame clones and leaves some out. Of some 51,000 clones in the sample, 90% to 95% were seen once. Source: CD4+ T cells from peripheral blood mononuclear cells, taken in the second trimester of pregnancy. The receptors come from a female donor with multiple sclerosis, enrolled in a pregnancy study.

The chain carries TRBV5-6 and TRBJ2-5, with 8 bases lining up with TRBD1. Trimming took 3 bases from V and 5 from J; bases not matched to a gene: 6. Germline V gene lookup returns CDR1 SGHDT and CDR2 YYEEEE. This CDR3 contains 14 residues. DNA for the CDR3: TGTGCCAGCAGCTACGGACAGGGAGGCGAGACCCAGTACTTC. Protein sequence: CASSYGQGGETQYF.

This chain's CDR3 is CASSTQGGWNTEAFF. The DNA for the CDR3 is TGTGCCAGCAGTACCCAGGGGGGTTGGAACACTGAAGCTTTCTTT. J is TRBJ1-1 and V is TRBV6-5; TRBD1 agrees at 7 bases. There are 15 residues in the CDR3. The germline V gene encodes CDR1 MNHEY and CDR2 SVGAGI. Losses at the gene ends were 5 bases for V and 1 base for J; bases not matched to a gene: 7.

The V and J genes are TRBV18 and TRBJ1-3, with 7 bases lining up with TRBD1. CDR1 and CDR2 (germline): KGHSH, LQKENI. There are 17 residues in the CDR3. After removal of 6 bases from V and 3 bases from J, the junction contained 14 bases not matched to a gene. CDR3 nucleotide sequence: TGTGCCAGCTCGTATCTCGGGACAGTCCCTTTTGGAAACACCATATATTTT. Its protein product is CASSYLGTVPFGNTIYF.

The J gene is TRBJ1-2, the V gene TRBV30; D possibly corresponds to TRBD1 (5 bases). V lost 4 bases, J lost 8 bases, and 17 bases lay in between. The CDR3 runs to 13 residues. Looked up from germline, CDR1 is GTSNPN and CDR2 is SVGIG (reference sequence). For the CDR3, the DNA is TGTGCCTGGAAGGGACTTGCCCCAGTGGGCTACACCTTC. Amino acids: CAWKGLAPVGYTF.

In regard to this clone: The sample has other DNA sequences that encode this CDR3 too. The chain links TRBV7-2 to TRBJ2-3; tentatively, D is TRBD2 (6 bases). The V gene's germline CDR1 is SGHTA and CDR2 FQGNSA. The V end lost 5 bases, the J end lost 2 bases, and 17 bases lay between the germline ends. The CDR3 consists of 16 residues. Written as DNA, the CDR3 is TGTGCCAGCAGCCTCGGGCGGACTACTCCCACAGATACGCAGTATTTT. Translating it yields CASSLGRTTPTDTQYF.

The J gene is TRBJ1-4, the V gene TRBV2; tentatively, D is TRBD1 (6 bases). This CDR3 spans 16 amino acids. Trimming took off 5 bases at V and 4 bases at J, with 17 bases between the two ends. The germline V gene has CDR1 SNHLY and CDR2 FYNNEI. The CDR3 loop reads CASSWGIGQLNEKLFF. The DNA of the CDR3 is TGTGCCAGCAGTTGGGGGATTGGACAGCTTAATGAAAAACTGTTTTTT.

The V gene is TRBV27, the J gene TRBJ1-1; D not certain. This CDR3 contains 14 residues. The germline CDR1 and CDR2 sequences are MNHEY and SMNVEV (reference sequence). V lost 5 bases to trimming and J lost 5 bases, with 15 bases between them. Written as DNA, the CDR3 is TGTGCCAGCAGTATAAAGACACCGTGGACTGAAGCTTTCTTT. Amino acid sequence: CASSIKTPWTEAFF.

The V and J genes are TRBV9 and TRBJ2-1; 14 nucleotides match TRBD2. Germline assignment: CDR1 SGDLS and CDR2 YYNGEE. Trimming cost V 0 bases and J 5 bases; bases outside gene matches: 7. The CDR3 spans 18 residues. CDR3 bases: TGTGCCAGCAGCGTAGACCCGCGGACTAGCGGGGGGAACAATGAGCAGTTCTTC. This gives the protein CASSVDPRTSGGNNEQFF.

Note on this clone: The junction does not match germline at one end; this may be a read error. This CDR3 is CASSRTRGLETQYF. CDR3 nucleotides: TGTGCCAGCAGTCGGACCCGGGGACTAGAGACCCAGTACTTC. The chain recombines TRBV10-3 with TRBJ2-5, with D perhaps TRBD2 (6 bases). Germline assignment: CDR1 ENHRY and CDR2 SYGVKD. The CDR3 sequence is 14 residues long.

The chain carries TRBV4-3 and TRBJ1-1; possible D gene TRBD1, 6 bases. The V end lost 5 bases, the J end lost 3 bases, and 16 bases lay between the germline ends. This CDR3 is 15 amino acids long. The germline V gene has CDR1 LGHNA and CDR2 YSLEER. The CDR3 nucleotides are TGCGCCAGCAGCATAAACAGGGCACGGGACACTGAAGCTTTCTTT. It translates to CASSINRARDTEAFF.

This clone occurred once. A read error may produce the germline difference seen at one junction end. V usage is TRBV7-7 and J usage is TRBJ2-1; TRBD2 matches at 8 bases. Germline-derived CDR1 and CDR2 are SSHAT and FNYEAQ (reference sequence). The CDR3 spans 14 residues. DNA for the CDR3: TGTGCTAGCAGCTTAGATTGGGTAGCGGGAGAGCAGTTCTTC. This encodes CASSLDWVAGEQFF.

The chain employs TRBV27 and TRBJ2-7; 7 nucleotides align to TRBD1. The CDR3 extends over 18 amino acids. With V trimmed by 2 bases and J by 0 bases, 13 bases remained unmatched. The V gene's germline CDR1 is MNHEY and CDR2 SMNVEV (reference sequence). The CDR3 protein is CASSLKGTDSGNSYEQYF. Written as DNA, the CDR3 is TGTGCCAGCAGTTTAAAGGGGACAGATTCTGGGAACTCCTACGAGCAGTACTTC.

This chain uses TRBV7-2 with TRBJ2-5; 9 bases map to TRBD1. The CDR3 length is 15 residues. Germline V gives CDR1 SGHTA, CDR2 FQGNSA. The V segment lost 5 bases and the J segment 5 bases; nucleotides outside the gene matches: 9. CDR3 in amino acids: CASSPGTGSSETQYF. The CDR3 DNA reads TGTGCCAGCAGCCCCGGGACAGGGAGTTCCGAGACCCAGTACTTC.